These T cell receptor beta chains were read from a single sample in a study of blood T cell repertoires in COVID-19. Sequenced by immunoSEQ multiplex PCR; TCRdb stores in-frame clones only, minus some. The sample lists about 130,000 clones, around 82% occurring once. The sample was PBMCs or T cells enriched from blood (not recorded which). The receptors shown here come from a woman aged 50 to 65 who had recovered from COVID-19. CDR3s include the opening cysteine and the closing phenylalanine or tryptophan. The D gene is left open where the match is weak. Size is stated for part of the rows, as once, few or many counts, or as a class when the clone is expanded.

J gene: TRBJ2-7
D gene: NA
V gene: TRBV14
clone size: NA
CDR3 DNA: TGTGCCAGCAGCCAAGGCTCCGGGAGGCAGTACTTC
CDR3 protein: CASSQGSGRQYF

J gene: TRBJ1-2
D gene: TRBD1
V gene: TRBV29-1
clone size: NA
CDR3 DNA: TGCAGCATTCCGCGGGACAGCTATGGCTACACCTTC
CDR3 protein: CSIPRDSYGYTF

J gene: TRBJ1-2
D gene: TRBD1
V gene: TRBV3-1/TRBV3-2
clone size: few
CDR3 DNA: TGTGCCAGCAGCCGCCGCGGACAGGCCTATGGCTACACCTTC
CDR3 protein: CASSRRGQAYGYTF

J gene: TRBJ1-5
D gene: NA
V gene: TRBV5-6
clone size: NA
CDR3 DNA: TGTGCCAGCAGCACAAGAACGTGGGGGGATCAGCCCCAGCATTTT
CDR3 protein: CASSTRTWGDQPQHF

J gene: TRBJ2-1
D gene: TRBD1
V gene: TRBV24-1
clone size: NA
CDR3 DNA: TGTGCCACCAGTGACCCGACAGGGATTTACAATGAGCAGTTCTTC
CDR3 protein: CATSDPTGIYNEQFF

J gene: TRBJ2-7
D gene: TRBD2
V gene: TRBV11-2
clone size: NA
CDR3 DNA: TGTGCCAGCAGCTTGCCCGGGGGGGGGAAGACCTACGAGCAGTACTTC
CDR3 protein: CASSLPGGGKTYEQYF

J gene: TRBJ2-3
D gene: NA
V gene: TRBV25-1
clone size: NA
CDR3 DNA: TGTGCCAGTGGGAGAGATACGCAGTATTTT
CDR3 protein: CASGRDTQYF

J gene: TRBJ1-2
D gene: TRBD1
V gene: TRBV3-1/TRBV3-2
clone size: NA
CDR3 DNA: TGTGCCAGCAGCAACCATCAGGGACAGGGAAGGGATGGCTACACCTTC
CDR3 protein: CASSNHQGQGRDGYTF

J gene: TRBJ1-6
D gene: NA
V gene: TRBV2
clone size: NA
CDR3 DNA: TGTGCCAGCAGTGTTGAGGGGGATTCACCCCTCCACTTT
CDR3 protein: CASSVEGDSPLHF

J gene: TRBJ2-5
D gene: NA
V gene: TRBV11-2
clone size: NA
CDR3 DNA: TGTGCCAGCTCTTTCGGGGTTAGCGGAGAGACCCAGTACTTC
CDR3 protein: CASSFGVSGETQYF

J gene: TRBJ1-5
D gene: NA
V gene: TRBV4-1
clone size: few
CDR3 DNA: TGCGCCAGCAGCCAAGGTTCGGGACAAGGGAATTGGCCCCAGCATTTT
CDR3 protein: CASSQGSGQGNWPQHF

J gene: TRBJ2-2
D gene: TRBD2
V gene: TRBV25-1
clone size: few
CDR3 DNA: TGTGCCAGCTCTGGACTAGCATATACCGGGGAGCTGTTTTTT
CDR3 protein: CASSGLAYTGELFF

J gene: TRBJ1-5
D gene: TRBD1
V gene: TRBV19
clone size: NA
CDR3 DNA: TGTGCCAGTAGCATAAAGACCGGGACAGGGGGCGGTCAGCCCCAGCATTTT
CDR3 protein: CASSIKTGTGGGQPQHF

J gene: TRBJ2-3
D gene: TRBD2
V gene: TRBV28
clone size: NA
CDR3 DNA: TGTGCCAGCAGTCTACCTCGCGGGACTAGAGTCTTAGATACGCAGTATTTT
CDR3 protein: CASSLPRGTRVLDTQYF

J gene: TRBJ2-2
D gene: TRBD1
V gene: TRBV28
clone size: NA
CDR3 DNA: TGTGCCAGCATTCCCCGAAAGGACAGGGGGCCCACCGGGGAGCTGTTTTTT
CDR3 protein: CASIPRKDRGPTGELFF

J gene: TRBJ2-3
D gene: NA
V gene: TRBV19
clone size: NA
CDR3 DNA: TGTGCCAGTAGCGGCGGGGGCCTCACAGATACGCAGTATTTT
CDR3 protein: CASSGGGLTDTQYF

J gene: TRBJ1-2
D gene: NA
V gene: TRBV6-5
clone size: NA
CDR3 DNA: TGTGCCAGCAGTTCATCGTATGACAGTGGCTACACCTTC
CDR3 protein: CASSSSYDSGYTF

J gene: TRBJ1-6
D gene: NA
V gene: TRBV7-8
clone size: NA
CDR3 DNA: TGTGCCAGCAGCTTAGCCAGGGGCGAGAATTCACCCCTCCACTTT
CDR3 protein: CASSLARGENSPLHF

J gene: TRBJ2-2
D gene: NA
V gene: TRBV6-5
clone size: NA
CDR3 DNA: TGTGCCAGCAGCGTCTTATCAGGGGTCTCCGGGGAGCTGTTTTTT
CDR3 protein: CASSVLSGVSGELFF

J gene: TRBJ2-6
D gene: NA
V gene: TRBV6-5
clone size: NA
CDR3 DNA: TGTGCCAGCAGTTGGACAGTCTCTGGGGCCAACGTCCTGACTTTC
CDR3 protein: CASSWTVSGANVLTF

J gene: TRBJ2-1
D gene: NA
V gene: TRBV16
clone size: NA
CDR3 DNA: TGTGCCAGCAGCCAATTCCCGGGGGTCACCTACAATGAGCAGTTCTTC
CDR3 protein: CASSQFPGVTYNEQFF

J gene: TRBJ2-1
D gene: NA
V gene: TRBV5-1
clone size: NA
CDR3 DNA: TGCGCCAGCAGCTTGATCGGGTACAATGAGCAGTTCTTC
CDR3 protein: CASSLIGYNEQFF

J gene: TRBJ2-2
D gene: TRBD2
V gene: TRBV15
clone size: NA
CDR3 DNA: TGTGCCACCCGATCGGGACTAGCGAACACCGGGGAGCTGTTTTTT
CDR3 protein: CATRSGLANTGELFF

J gene: TRBJ1-5
D gene: NA
V gene: TRBV28
clone size: NA
CDR3 DNA: TGTGCCAGCAGTATACGGACATTTCAATCAGGGCCCCAGCATTTT
CDR3 protein: CASSIRTFQSGPQHF

J gene: TRBJ1-6
D gene: NA
V gene: TRBV7-3
clone size: NA
CDR3 DNA: TGTGCCAGCAGCTTACAGGGTTTCGATTCACCCCTCCACTTT
CDR3 protein: CASSLQGFDSPLHF

J gene: TRBJ1-6
D gene: NA
V gene: TRBV10-2
clone size: NA
CDR3 DNA: TGCGCCAGCAGGGACGGGGGAGCGAATTCACCCCTCCACTTT
CDR3 protein: CASRDGGANSPLHF

J gene: TRBJ2-3
D gene: NA
V gene: TRBV9
clone size: few
CDR3 DNA: TGTGCCAGCAGCGTAGAGGGATGGGGGACAAGTCTCACAGATACGCAGTATTTT
CDR3 protein: CASSVEGWGTSLTDTQYF

J gene: TRBJ1-3
D gene: TRBD1
V gene: TRBV18
clone size: NA
CDR3 DNA: TGTGCCAGCTCACGGGGACAGCGCTCTGGAAACACCATATATTTT
CDR3 protein: CASSRGQRSGNTIYF

J gene: TRBJ1-2
D gene: TRBD1
V gene: TRBV28
clone size: NA
CDR3 DNA: TGTGCCAGCGGGGTTCCAGGGGGATATGCTAACTATGGCTACACCTTC
CDR3 protein: CASGVPGGYANYGYTF

J gene: TRBJ1-2
D gene: NA
V gene: TRBV28
clone size: NA
CDR3 DNA: TGTGCCAGCAGTTTATCGGCAGGGGTATTGAGCGGCTACACCTTC
CDR3 protein: CASSLSAGVLSGYTF

J gene: TRBJ1-2
D gene: NA
V gene: TRBV27
clone size: NA
CDR3 DNA: TGTGCCAGCAGTTTATCGATCGGTGGTGGCTACACCTTC
CDR3 protein: CASSLSIGGGYTF

J gene: TRBJ1-5
D gene: NA
V gene: TRBV28
clone size: NA
CDR3 DNA: TGTGCCAGCAGTTCAGCCCCGGGGGACCAGCCCCAGCATTTT
CDR3 protein: CASSSAPGDQPQHF